This TCR beta chain appears in the sequencing data of a study of cytomegalovirus exposure and HLA in healthy donors. About the research overall: Across about 400 genotyped donors, 81% landed in the Caucasian-associated ancestry cluster. Study findings and constraints: Trimming of TCR beta V- and J-genes showed a link, identified in a later analysis, to a missense DCLRE1C variant. The majority of CMV-associated TCR beta chains were reported as apparently HLA-restricted in a later analysis. Three CMV-associated chains proved CMV antigen-specific in vitro.

In germline, CDR1 is SGHTA, CDR2 FQGNSA. The CDR3 runs 13 residues. The ends were cut back, 4 bases at V and 4 bases at J, with 7 bases in the middle. Researchers ran the PCR with 60 Vbeta and 13 Jbeta primers. This table comes from immunoSEQ multiplex PCR, and its TCRdb copy is limited to in-frame clones, with some not included. The sample's table shows some 75,000 clones. As regards this clone: Its antigen remains unknown.

The TCR sequence derives from a man aged 35-49 years in good health and CMV-seronegative. The specimen sequenced was PBMCs. The chain combines TRBV7-2 with TRBJ2-2; D unresolved. The CDR3 DNA is TGTGCCAGCAGCTCATCATCCACCGGGGAGCTGTTTTTT. Translated, it gives CASSSSSTGELFF.